A selection of T cell receptor beta chains follows, all from one sample in a study of naive and memory T cell subsets. TCRdb redid the calling of the UMI-ligation and nested PCR reads with MiXCR, one entry per CDR3 protein. There are about 120,000 distinct CDR3 sequences in the sample; roughly 32% occur only once, and approximately 0.87% lies in the top ten. The source material was central memory CD4+ T cells from blood. These receptors originate from a human donor in good health. Both conserved end residues are part of each CDR3. A D gene is named only where the DNA matches it firmly.

v_call,d_call,cdr3_aa
TRBV7-8,NA,CASSQQGGPYNEQFF
TRBV20-1,NA,CSARDPWSGSTDTQYF
TRBV14,TRBD1,CASSQRTGGVDEQFF
TRBV30,TRBD1,CARDRRNYGYTF
TRBV12-5,NA,CASGLSSRNEQFF
TRBV29-1,NA,CSVGQHNAPQHF
TRBV7-9,NA,CASSLRGSDTTEAFF
TRBV20-1,NA,CSARVGGNLNNEQFF
TRBV28,NA,CASQLSGELFF
TRBV7-7,TRBD1,CASSPGTGIYEQYF
TRBV20-1,NA,CSARDSQTTQETQYF
TRBV7-2,TRBD1,CASSFRGSSYEQYF
TRBV3-1,NA,CASSQVAETQYF
TRBV21-1,NA,CASSKRLARETQYF
TRBV6-5,NA,CASTANRPPLRETQYF
TRBV9,NA,CASSVWDGEASEQFF
TRBV6-1,TRBD1,CASSARTGRNTDTQYF
TRBV18,NA,CASSPFTTAWDSPLHF
TRBV4-3,TRBD2,CASSAAGTSGTDTQYF
TRBV6-5,NA,CASSYGRGWTEAFF
TRBV20-1,NA,CSATRGAVEQFF
TRBV7-9,NA,CASSLVGEQYF
TRBV4-1,NA,CASSQEAGQSYQPQHF
TRBV28,TRBD1,CASSLPGQGANEQFF
TRBV5-1,NA,CASSLTEAGMNTEAFF
TRBV6-1,NA,CASSESARYNEQFF
TRBV28,NA,CASGGAGLAKNIQYF
TRBV27,TRBD1,CASSWTGLGTEAFF
TRBV12-3/TRBV12-4,TRBD1,CASSSGQGFSPLHF
TRBV29-1,TRBD1,CSVGTGYGDTGELFF
TRBV20-1,NA,CSARAQLNTEAFF
TRBV29-1,NA,CSVVQGSTQYF
TRBV18,NA,CASSPPRGGNWTQYF
TRBV6-1,NA,CASRPSLNTGELFF
TRBV6-5,NA,CASSIHRDYGYTF
TRBV28,TRBD1,CASSSTQGATYEQYF
TRBV12-3/TRBV12-4,NA,CASSLARDDTEAFF
TRBV12-3/TRBV12-4,TRBD2,CASRPGTSGRRQETQYF
TRBV28,NA,CASSFGGVEKLFF
TRBV28,NA,CASSSTGSQETQYF
TRBV7-9,TRBD1,CASSLTGPAFF
TRBV20-1,NA,CSALISNQPQHF
TRBV19,NA,CASSIYADSSGANVLTF
TRBV29-1,NA,CSVESGPGETQYF
TRBV6-5,NA,CASSPDSLGSQPQHF
TRBV12-3/TRBV12-4,NA,CASSPSTGINGYTF
TRBV29-1,NA,CSVEGGFTDTQYF
TRBV3-1,NA,CASSQDPTSTEQYF
TRBV25-1,NA,CASSPWGIDTEAFF
TRBV4-3,NA,CASSQEVSSYEQYF
TRBV7-6,TRBD1,CASSLTGQAQETQYF
TRBV28,NA,CASHSPGLIETQYF
TRBV6-6,NA,CASSYRVVTEAFF
TRBV28,TRBD2,CASLDVQRGEQYF
TRBV11-2,TRBD1,CASSSVGQGYEQYF
TRBV11-2,TRBD2,CASRKREASYEQYF
TRBV7-2,NA,CASSSVGTQYF
TRBV9,NA,CASSGRTRGRTDTQYF
TRBV28,TRBD2,CASSPLLAGLYNEQFF